This TCR beta chain emerged from a study of cytomegalovirus exposure and HLA in healthy donors. Overall study context: Researchers found that roughly 80% of fewer than 450 genotyped donors fell within the Caucasian-associated ancestry cluster. Broader study findings: Analysis was carried out at a later point, and it linked a missense DCLRE1C variant to TCR beta V- and J-gene trimming. In a later analysis, at a false discovery rate of 0.05, under 20,000 TCR beta sequences were associated with HLA alleles.

About this clone: The antigen remains undetermined.

V shed 4 bases and J 5 bases; nucleotides not matched to a gene: 8. Germline CDR1 and CDR2: KGHSH and LQKENI. The CDR3 runs to 14 residues. Both 60 Vbeta primers and 13 Jbeta primers went into the PCR. Measured with immunoSEQ multiplex PCR; TCRdb has only the in-frame clones, and not every one. The sample carries around 130,000 clones, 80% recorded once. This clonotype was sampled from a man aged 25 to 45 in good health and CMV-seronegative. Material: PBMCs. J is TRBJ2-7 and V is TRBV18, with 7 nucleotides matching TRBD2. DNA of the CDR3: TGTGCCAGCTCACAGGGACTAAACGCGGACGAGCAGTACTTC. Translation gives CASSQGLNADEQYF.